A single sample is the source of the 4 T cell receptor beta chains below, sequenced in a study of cytomegalovirus exposure and HLA in healthy donors. It was with 60 Vbeta and 13 Jbeta primers that the PCR ran. Measured with immunoSEQ multiplex PCR; TCRdb has only the in-frame clones, and not every one. The sample carries around 130,000 clones, about 69% recorded once. Input material: PBMCs. The receptors derive from a man aged 25-45 years in good health and CMV-seronegative.

The V and J genes are TRBV27 and TRBJ2-7; possible D gene TRBD1, 6 bases. Trimming removed 9 bases at V and 7 bases at J, with 19 bases between. Germline loops: CDR1 MNHEY, CDR2 SMNVEV (reference sequence). This CDR3 contains 13 residues. CDR3 DNA: TGTGCCAGTGCAGGGGACGGCGCAGGTGAGCAGTACTTC. As protein: CASAGDGAGEQYF.

The chain links TRBV20-1 to TRBJ2-7; possibly TRBD2 for D (5 bases). The V end was cut by 8 bases, the J end by 0 bases, with 8 bases between. The CDR3 loop spans 11 amino acids. CDR1 is DFQATT, CDR2 SNEGSKA, per germline (reference sequence). The CDR3 reads CSRGSSYEQYF. The CDR3 nucleotides are TGCAGTCGGGGTAGCTCCTACGAGCAGTACTTC.

This clone has just a few counts. The chain employs TRBV6-5 and TRBJ1-5, with a weak D call TRBD1 (5 bases). V was pared by 6 bases and J by 0 bases, with 12 bases between. Germline V gene lookup returns CDR1 MNHEY and CDR2 SVGAGI. The CDR3 sequence is 15 residues long. For the CDR3, the DNA is TGTGCCAGCAGGCTCAACAGGATTAGCAATCAGCCCCAGCATTTT. Translation: CASRLNRISNQPQHF.

The chain is built from TRBV7-9 and TRBJ2-1; 11 bases map to TRBD2. Unmatched junction bases numbered 6, after V lost 5 bases and J lost 9 bases. Looked up from germline, CDR1 is SEHNR and CDR2 is FQNEAQ (reference sequence). The CDR3 contains 14 residues. CDR3 bases: TGTGCCAGCAGCCAACTAGCGGGAGATGGTGAGCAGTTCTTC. It encodes CASSQLAGDGEQFF.